This T cell receptor (beta chain) was sequenced for a study of T-cell reconstitution after alpha-beta-depleted transplantation in children. Construction of the TCRbeta library involved unique molecular identifiers. TCRdb redid the calling of the PCR reads with MiXCR, one entry per CDR3 protein. The table has hundreds of thousands of distinct CDR3 sequences, 10% to 15% seen once. This clonotype occurred a few times. Source: PBMCs, mostly from graft donor cells, taken 360 days after TCRalphabeta/CD19-depleted stem cell transplant. This sequence originates from a male patient between 5 and 17 years old who had a stem cell transplant for acute myeloid leukemia, so the T cells may come from the graft donor.

This CDR3 reads CAISKREGVETQYF. In DNA form, the CDR3 reads TGTGCCATCTCCAAAAGAGAGGGGGTAGAGACCCAGTACTTC. The chain combines TRBV10-3 with TRBJ2-5, with TRBD1 as a possible D gene (6 bases). The germline V gene encodes CDR1 ENHRY and CDR2 SYGVKD. CDR3 length: 14 residues. Between the trimmed V and J ends, which lost 8 bases and 4 bases, there was a span of 17 bases.